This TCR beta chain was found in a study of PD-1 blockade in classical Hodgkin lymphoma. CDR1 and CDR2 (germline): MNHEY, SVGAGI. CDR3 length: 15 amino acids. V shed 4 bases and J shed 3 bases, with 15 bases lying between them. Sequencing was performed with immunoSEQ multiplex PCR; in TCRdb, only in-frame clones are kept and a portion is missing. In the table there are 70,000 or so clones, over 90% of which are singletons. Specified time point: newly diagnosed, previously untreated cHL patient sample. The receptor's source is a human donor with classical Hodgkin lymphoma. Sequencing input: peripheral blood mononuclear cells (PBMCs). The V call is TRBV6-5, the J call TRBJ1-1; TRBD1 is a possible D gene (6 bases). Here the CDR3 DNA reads TGTGCCAGCAGTTCTTTGGACAGAGGCTACACTGAAGCTTTCTTT. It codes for CASSSLDRGYTEAFF.